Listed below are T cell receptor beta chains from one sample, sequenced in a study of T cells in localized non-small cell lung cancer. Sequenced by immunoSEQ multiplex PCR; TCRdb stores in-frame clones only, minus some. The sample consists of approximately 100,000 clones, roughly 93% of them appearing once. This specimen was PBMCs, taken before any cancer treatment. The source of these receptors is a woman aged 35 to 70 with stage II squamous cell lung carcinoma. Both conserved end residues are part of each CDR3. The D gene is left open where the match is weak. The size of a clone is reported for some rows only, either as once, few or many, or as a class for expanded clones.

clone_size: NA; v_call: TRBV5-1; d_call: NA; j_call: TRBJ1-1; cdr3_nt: TGCGCCAGCAGCTTGCAGTTAGACACTGAAGCTTTCTTT; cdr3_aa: CASSLQLDTEAFF
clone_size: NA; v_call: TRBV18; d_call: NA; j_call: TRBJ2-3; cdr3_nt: TGTGCCAGCTCACCCGACAGCACAGATACGCAGTATTTT; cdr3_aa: CASSPDSTDTQYF
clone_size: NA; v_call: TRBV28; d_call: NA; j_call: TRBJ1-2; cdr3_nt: TGTGCCAGCGGGTCGGGGGTCTATGGCTACACCTTC; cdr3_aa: CASGSGVYGYTF
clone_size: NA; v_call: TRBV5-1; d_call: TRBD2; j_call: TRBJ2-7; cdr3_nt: TGCGCCAGCAGCTTGGAATCGCGGGAGGGCTACGAGCAGTACTTC; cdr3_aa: CASSLESREGYEQYF
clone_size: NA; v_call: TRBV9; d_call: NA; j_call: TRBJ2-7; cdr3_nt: TGTGCCAGCAGCCCACAGTTGTATCGGGACAAATCCCCCTACGAGCAGTACTTC; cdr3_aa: CASSPQLYRDKSPYEQYF
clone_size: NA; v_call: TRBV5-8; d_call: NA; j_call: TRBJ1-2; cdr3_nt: TGTGCCAGCAGCGGATTGCAGGGTTATGGCTACACCTTC; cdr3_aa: CASSGLQGYGYTF
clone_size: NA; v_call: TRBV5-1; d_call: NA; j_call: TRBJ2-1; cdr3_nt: TGCGCCAGCAGCTTGGACAGAAACAATGAGCAGTTCTTC; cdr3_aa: CASSLDRNNEQFF
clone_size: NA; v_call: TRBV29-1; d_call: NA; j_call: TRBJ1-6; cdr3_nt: TGCAGCGTTATGGATGCCGCTAATTCACCCCTCCACTTT; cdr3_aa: CSVMDAANSPLHF
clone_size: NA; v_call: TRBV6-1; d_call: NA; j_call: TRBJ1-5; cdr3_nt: TGTGCCAGCAGTGAATCCCCTAATCAGCCCCAGCATTTT; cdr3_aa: CASSESPNQPQHF
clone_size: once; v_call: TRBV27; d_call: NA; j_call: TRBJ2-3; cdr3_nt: TGTGCCAGCAGTCGTCTGACAGCCCTGACAGATACGCAGTATTTT; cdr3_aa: CASSRLTALTDTQYF
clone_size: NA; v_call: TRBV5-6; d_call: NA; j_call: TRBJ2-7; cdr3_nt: TGTGCCAGCAGCTTCGGACTTAGCTACGAGCAGTACTTC; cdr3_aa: CASSFGLSYEQYF
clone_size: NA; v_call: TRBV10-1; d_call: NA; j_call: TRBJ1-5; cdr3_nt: TGCGCCAGCAGTGTCGGCGATCAGCCCCAGCATTTT; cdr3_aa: CASSVGDQPQHF
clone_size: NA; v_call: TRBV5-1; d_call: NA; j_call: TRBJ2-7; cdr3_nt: TGCGCCAGCAGCCCGGACACCGACTACTACGAGCAGTACTTC; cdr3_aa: CASSPDTDYYEQYF
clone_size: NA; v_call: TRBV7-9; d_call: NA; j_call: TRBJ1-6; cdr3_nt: TGTGCCAGCAGCTTAGACGGGCCTTCACCCCTCCACTTT; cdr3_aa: CASSLDGPSPLHF
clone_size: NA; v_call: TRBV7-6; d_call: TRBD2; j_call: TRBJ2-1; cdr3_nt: TGTGCCAGCAGCTCGCCCGGACTAGCGGGTAATGAGCAGTTCTTC; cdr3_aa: CASSSPGLAGNEQFF
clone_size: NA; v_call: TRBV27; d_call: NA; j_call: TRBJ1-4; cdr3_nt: TGTGCCAGCAGTTTCGCAACTAATGAAAAACTGTTTTTT; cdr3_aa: CASSFATNEKLFF
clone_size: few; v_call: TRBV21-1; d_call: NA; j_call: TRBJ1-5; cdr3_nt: TGTGCCAGCAGCAGCAGGGGGCCCGATCAGCCCCAGCATTTT; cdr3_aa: CASSSRGPDQPQHF